The 27 T cell receptor beta chains in this list originate from one sample, sequenced in a study of blood T cell repertoires in COVID-19. TCRdb keeps only in-frame clones here, not all; method: immunoSEQ multiplex PCR. The sample lists 130,000 or so clones, 84% seen once, with approximately 12% in the top ten. What was sequenced was peripheral blood. Receptors originate from a woman aged 60-75 years with acute or convalescent COVID-19.

The chain employs TRBV19 and TRBJ1-6; 10 nucleotides align to TRBD1. This CDR3 is 17 amino acids long. V was pared by 3 bases and J by 8 bases, with 10 bases of the junction left unmatched. The germline V gene encodes CDR1 LNHDA and CDR2 SQIVND (reference sequence). The CDR3 DNA is TGTGCCAGTAGTATCGGCTGGAGGACAGGGGGATATTCACCCCTCCACTTT. It encodes CASSIGWRTGGYSPLHF.

This clone was seen a single time. The rearrangement joins TRBV30 to TRBJ1-2; D not resolved. The CDR3 is 14 residues long. V lost 2 bases to trimming and J lost 4 bases, with 14 bases between them. CDR1 is GTSNPN, CDR2 SVGIG, per germline (reference sequence). Here the CDR3 DNA reads TGTGCCTGGAGTATTATTCCAGACTTCTATGGCTACACCTTC. This sequence encodes CAWSIIPDFYGYTF.

The chain recombines TRBV6-5 with TRBJ2-2; TRBD2 might be the D (6 bases). V was pared by 10 bases and J by 6 bases, with 21 bases between. Per the germline V gene, CDR1 is MNHEY and CDR2 is SVGAGI. The CDR3 extends over 15 amino acids. CDR3 sequence (DNA): TGTGCCACCACTAGCTTCGGCTTTTTGGCCGGGGAGCTGTTTTTT. Translation: CATTSFGFLAGELFF.

A few counts support this clone. The rearrangement joins TRBV19 to TRBJ1-1, with 7 bases identical to TRBD1. The junction had 4 bases not matched to a gene; V was cut back by 5 bases and J by 7 bases. The CDR3 loop spans 12 amino acids. CDR1 is LNHDA, CDR2 SQIVND, per germline (reference sequence). CDR3 nucleotides: TGTGCCAGTAGTGGATACAGGGGTGAAGCTTTCTTT. The encoded protein is CASSGYRGEAFF.

This chain links TRBV25-1 with TRBJ1-1; D gene ambiguous. CDR1 and CDR2 (germline): MGHDK, SYGVNS. The CDR3 totals 14 residues. V gave up 2 bases and J gave up 6 bases, with 13 bases separating them. CDR3 residues: CASSEANVGAEAFF. The DNA of the CDR3 is TGTGCCAGCAGTGAAGCCAACGTGGGCGCTGAAGCTTTCTTT.

The chain links TRBV20-1 to TRBJ1-3, with D perhaps matching TRBD1 (5 bases). CDR3 length: 17 amino acids. Trimming shortened V by 3 bases and J by 2 bases, and 20 bases separated the two germline ends. The germline V gene encodes CDR1 DFQATT and CDR2 SNEGSKA (reference sequence). The CDR3 region has the DNA TGCAGTGCTAGTAGTGCAGGGCCTACTGCCGCTGGAAACACCATATATTTT. The encoded protein is CSASSAGPTAAGNTIYF.

In this sample, this clone turned up a few times. This rearrangement joins TRBV24-1 to TRBJ1-2, with a tentative D call TRBD1 (5 bases). V dropped 0 bases and J dropped 6 bases, with 10 bases sitting between them. The CDR3 runs 14 residues. Germline values: CDR1 KGHDR, CDR2 SFDVKD. As DNA, the CDR3 is TGTGCCACCAGTGATTTGGACGGGGGAAATGGCTACACCTTC. Its protein product is CATSDLDGGNGYTF.

This rearrangement joins TRBV15 to TRBJ2-7; TRBD1 agrees at 9 bases. The ends lost 8 bases at V and 7 bases at J; junction bases unmatched: 15. The CDR3 contains 15 residues. Germline V CDR1 and CDR2: LNHNV, YYDKDF (reference sequence). The CDR3 bases are TGTGCCACCTATGTTCGGGACAGGGATTCGGGTGAGCAGTACTTC. Translated: CATYVRDRDSGEQYF.

The chain joins TRBV28 to TRBJ1-1, with D perhaps matching TRBD1 (5 bases). CDR3 length equals 16 residues. Germline CDR1 reads MDHEN; CDR2 reads SYDVKM. Trimming stripped 4 bases from V and 5 bases from J, with 20 bases between. The CDR3 loop is CASSSPTRGVETEAFF. CDR3 in DNA: TGTGCCAGCAGTTCCCCCACCCGGGGGGTCGAGACTGAAGCTTTCTTT.

The V and J genes are TRBV18 and TRBJ2-7; 9 bases line up with TRBD1. This CDR3 spans 14 amino acids. CDR1 is KGHSH, CDR2 LQKENI, per germline. V gave up 3 bases and J gave up 3 bases; unmatched junction bases: 3. As DNA, the CDR3 is TGTGCCAGCTCACCCTCGGGACAGGGCTACGAGCAGTACTTC. Encoded protein: CASSPSGQGYEQYF.

V is TRBV29-1 and J is TRBJ1-1; 12 bases are shared with TRBD1. This CDR3 region has 15 residues. Per germline, CDR1 SQVTM and CDR2 ANQGSEA. The V segment lost 6 bases and the J segment 4 bases; nucleotides outside the gene matches: 9. The CDR3 DNA follows: TGCAGCGTGTCCGGGACAGGGGGCCGGGGCACTGAAGCTTTCTTT. It encodes CSVSGTGGRGTEAFF.

This clone was counted once. This sequence joins TRBV10-3 and TRBJ1-5; the match to TRBD1 covers 9 bases. CDR1 is ENHRY, CDR2 SYGVKD, per germline. The V segment lost 2 bases and the J segment 2 bases; nucleotides outside the gene matches: 4. CDR3 length: 16 residues. The CDR3 bases are TGTGCCATCAGTGAGAGGACAGGGGATGGCAATCAGCCCCAGCATTTT. Translated, it gives CAISERTGDGNQPQHF.

In regard to this clone: Other DNA sequences from this sample encode an identical CDR3 as well. The chain couples TRBV24-1 to TRBJ2-1; D possibly corresponds to TRBD1 (6 bases). This CDR3 is built from 13 residues. The germline CDR1 and CDR2 sequences are KGHDR and SFDVKD. Deletions cut 4 bases from V and 7 bases from J, with 10 bases between. The DNA of the CDR3 is TGTGCCACCAGTGACCTGAGGGGGAATGAGCAGTTCTTC. Residues: CATSDLRGNEQFF.

The V call is TRBV7-9, the J call TRBJ2-7, with D unclear. Trimming removed 4 bases at V and 4 bases at J, with 8 bases between. This CDR3 spans 12 amino acids. Germline V gives CDR1 SEHNR, CDR2 FQNEAQ (reference sequence). CDR3 amino acids: CASSSQLYEQYV. The CDR3 nucleotides read TGTGCCAGCAGCTCTCAACTATACGAGCAGTACGTC.

The chain employs TRBV2 and TRBJ2-1; TRBD2 agrees at 7 bases. Germline loops: CDR1 SNHLY, CDR2 FYNNEI. V gave up 3 bases and J gave up 9 bases; unmatched junction bases: 11. This CDR3 region has 15 residues. DNA for the CDR3: TGTGCCAGCAGTGAGGCGGGGAGGGAAGCGGCTGAGCAGTTCTTC. This codes for CASSEAGREAAEQFF. Filled out from reference TRBV2 and TRBJ2-1, the complete variable domain reads EPEVTQTPSHQVTQMGQEVILRCVPISNHLYFYWYRQILGQKVEFLVSFYNNEISEKSEIFDDQFSVERPDGSNFTLKIRSTKLEDSAMYFCASSEAGREAAEQFFGPGTRLTVL.

The rearrangement uses TRBV5-1 and TRBJ2-4, with 7 bases matching TRBD1. Germline loops: CDR1 SGHRS, CDR2 YFSETQ. The CDR3 totals 16 residues. J was trimmed by 9 bases and V by 4 bases; bases with no gene match: 16. DNA for the CDR3: TGCGCCAGCAGCCGAGGGACAGTTCTGGGCCCCAGCATTCAGTACTTC. This translates into CASSRGTVLGPSIQYF.

The J gene is TRBJ2-3, the V gene TRBV9; 8 bases match TRBD2. Germline-derived CDR1 and CDR2 are SGDLS and YYNGEE. Trimming took 0 bases from V and 4 from J; bases not matched to a gene: 1. The CDR3 has 14 residues. This chain's CDR3 is CASSVAGGPDTQYF. CDR3 DNA sequence: TGTGCCAGCAGCGTAGCGGGGGGGCCAGATACGCAGTATTTT.

This rearrangement joins TRBV29-1 to TRBJ1-1; 7 bases match TRBD1. With V trimmed by 7 bases and J by 3 bases, 20 bases remained unmatched. This CDR3 has 17 amino acids. Germline CDR1 reads SQVTM; CDR2 reads ANQGSEA. CDR3 nucleotide sequence: TGCAGCGCACTTTTTAACCGACAGGGAGATAGGGACACTGAAGCTTTCTTT. Translating gives CSALFNRQGDRDTEAFF.

This chain connects TRBV5-4 to TRBJ2-7; D may be TRBD2 (5 bases). This CDR3 comprises 15 residues. V shed 3 bases and J shed 7 bases, with 20 bases lying between them. CDR1 and CDR2 (germline): SGHNT, YYREEE (reference sequence). The CDR3 bases are TGTGCCAGCAGCTCCCGGGCAAACCTCCCGGGGGAGCAGTACTTC. Its translation is CASSSRANLPGEQYF.

The chain joins TRBV12-5 to TRBJ1-1; D unclear. Trimming removed 8 bases at V and 8 bases at J, with 15 bases between. The germline CDR1 and CDR2 sequences are LGHNT and FRNRAP. The CDR3 totals 12 residues. The CDR3, as DNA: TGTGCTAGTTGCTATACCGGAGGCGAAGCTTTCTTT. Protein: CASCYTGGEAFF.

The chain joins TRBV4-2 to TRBJ1-5, with D perhaps TRBD1 (6 bases). The CDR3 contains 17 residues. Trimming cost V 0 bases and J 4 bases, with 16 bases left between them. The germline CDR1 and CDR2 sequences are LGHNA and YNFKEQ. The CDR3: CASSQEAGDSGNQPQHF. The CDR3 nucleotides are TGTGCCAGCAGCCAAGAAGCAGGGGATTCGGGGAATCAGCCCCAGCATTTT.

The CDR3 DNA is TGTGCCAGCGGAAACGGACAGGGGATGTACGAGCAGTACTTC. Its translation is CASGNGQGMYEQYF. The chain recombines TRBV2 with TRBJ2-7; 9 positions match TRBD1. The CDR3 loop spans 14 amino acids. J gave up 4 bases and V 8 bases, and 9 bases lay outside the gene matches. Germline assignment: CDR1 SNHLY and CDR2 FYNNEI.

This clone has a single count. This chain links TRBV5-1 with TRBJ2-3, with TRBD1 as a possible D gene (5 bases). Germline values: CDR1 SGHRS, CDR2 YFSETQ. This CDR3 region has 15 residues. V lost 0 bases, J lost 2 bases, and 10 bases lay in between. CDR3 in DNA: TGCGCCAGCAGCTTGGTAGGGGTCCACACAGATACGCAGTATTTT. Translated, it gives CASSLVGVHTDTQYF.

The chain employs TRBV19 and TRBJ2-3, with 15 bases lining up with TRBD2. Germline CDR1 is LNHDA and CDR2 is SQIVND (reference sequence). V lost 5 bases to trimming and J lost 5 bases; unmatched junction nucleotides: 8. The CDR3 has 17 amino acids. In DNA, the CDR3 is TGTGCCAGTAGTCTCCCCGGGACTAGCGGGGGGAGAGATACGCAGTATTTT. Translation: CASSLPGTSGGRDTQYF.

This clone has just one count. V gene TRBV6-6 combines with J gene TRBJ1-2; 7 nucleotides align to TRBD1. Germline V gene lookup returns CDR1 MNHNY and CDR2 SVGAGI (reference sequence). V lost 6 bases and J lost 7; bases outside the gene matches: 14. The CDR3 has 15 amino acids. The CDR3 region is CASRTSEGAIGGYTF. Here the CDR3 DNA reads TGTGCCAGCAGGACTTCTGAGGGGGCAATAGGTGGCTACACCTTC.

The rearrangement uses TRBV7-3 and TRBJ2-3; D may be TRBD2 (5 bases). CDR1 and CDR2 from the germline V gene are SGHTA and FQGTGA. Trimming shortened V by 5 bases and J by 3 bases, and 12 bases separated the two germline ends. The CDR3 consists of 14 residues. The DNA for the CDR3 is TGTGCCAGCAGCCGCTCGGGGATTACAGATACGCAGTATTTT. Translation: CASSRSGITDTQYF.

J is TRBJ1-5 and V is TRBV25-1, with a possible D match to TRBD1 (5 bases). Germline loops: CDR1 MGHDK, CDR2 SYGVNS. This CDR3 spans 13 amino acids. The V gene lost 4 bases and the J gene lost 11 bases, with 15 bases spanning the gap. The CDR3 reads CASSAQTGTAQHF. CDR3 nucleotides: TGTGCCAGCAGTGCCCAGACCGGGACTGCCCAGCATTTT.